Below, 5 T cell receptor beta chains from the same sample are listed, as sequenced in a study of T cells after yellow fever vaccination (dated by TCRdb to the late 2010s). The library relied on 5' RACE. Sequencing was performed on an Illumina HiSeq 2500. TCRdb ran its own pipeline on the public reads, namely fastp trimming at Q25 and MiXCR clone calling, and kept in-frame beta chains. Rows with one shared CDR3 protein collapse into an entry with the most common genes and DNA. Across this sample there are about 300,000 distinct CDR3 sequences, with around 7.3% seen only once. The leading ten clones occupy roughly a sixth of the sample. What the treatment or condition label conveys for this sample: live attenuated yellow fever vaccine strain. Source: PBMCs, taken around 45 days after the first yellow fever vaccination. The receptor source for this set is a man aged 18 to 29 who received the YFV17D yellow fever vaccine.

This sequence joins TRBV3-1 and TRBJ2-2; 13 bases map to TRBD2. This CDR3 comprises 18 residues. The ends lost 1 base at V and 4 bases at J; junction bases unmatched: 6. Germline values: CDR1 LGHDT, CDR2 YNNKEL (reference sequence). The CDR3 here is CASSQGTSGGRITGELFF. CDR3 nucleotide sequence: TGTGCCAGCAGCCAAGGGACTAGCGGGGGCCGGATCACCGGGGAGCTGTTTTTT.

This clonotype was observed at least ten times. V and J are TRBV5-1 and TRBJ1-3; 7 nucleotides match TRBD1. The CDR3 is 15 amino acids. The ends lost 0 bases at V and 2 bases at J; junction bases unmatched: 2. Germline assignment: CDR1 SGHRS and CDR2 YFSETQ. The DNA of the CDR3 is TGCGCCAGCAGCTTGGAGGGGGCGACTGGAAACACCATATATTTT. Amino acids: CASSLEGATGNTIYF. The variable domain in full, with the rest retrieved from reference TRBV5-1 and TRBJ1-3, is KAGVTQTPRYLIKTRGQQVTLSCSPISGHRSVSWYQQTPGQGLQFLFEYFSETQRNKGNFPGRFSGRQFSNSRSEMNVSTLELGDSALYLCASSLEGATGNTIYFGEGSWLTVV.

This clonotype has a count of ten or more. V and J are TRBV5-1 and TRBJ2-5; 10 nucleotides match TRBD2. Losses at the gene ends were 4 bases for V and 5 bases for J; bases not matched to a gene: 2. This CDR3 has 13 amino acids. CDR1 is SGHRS, CDR2 YFSETQ, per germline. In nucleotides, the CDR3 is TGCGCCAGCAGCCTTAGCGGGGGGGAGACCCAGTACTTC. It translates to CASSLSGGETQYF.

There are a few counts of this clonotype. The chain employs TRBV6-2 or TRBV6-3 and TRBJ2-7, with unresolved D. Trimming took off 6 bases at V and 3 bases at J, with 18 bases between the two ends. Germline-derived CDR1 and CDR2 are MNHEY and SVGEGT. CDR3 size: 15 residues. The CDR3 DNA is TGTGCCAGCAGCCCCCTAAACCGTGTTGGCTACGAGCAGTACTTC. It is translated as CASSPLNRVGYEQYF.

This clonotype was observed a handful of times. The V gene is TRBV29-1, the J gene TRBJ2-2, with D perhaps TRBD1 (5 bases). V lost 0 bases to trimming and J lost 3 bases, with 14 bases between them. From germline, CDR1 is SQVTM and CDR2 ANQGSEA. The CDR3 has 16 amino acids. CDR3 residues: CSVEEGPWGYTGELFF. CDR3 nucleotide sequence: TGCAGCGTTGAAGAGGGGCCCTGGGGATACACCGGGGAGCTGTTTTTT.